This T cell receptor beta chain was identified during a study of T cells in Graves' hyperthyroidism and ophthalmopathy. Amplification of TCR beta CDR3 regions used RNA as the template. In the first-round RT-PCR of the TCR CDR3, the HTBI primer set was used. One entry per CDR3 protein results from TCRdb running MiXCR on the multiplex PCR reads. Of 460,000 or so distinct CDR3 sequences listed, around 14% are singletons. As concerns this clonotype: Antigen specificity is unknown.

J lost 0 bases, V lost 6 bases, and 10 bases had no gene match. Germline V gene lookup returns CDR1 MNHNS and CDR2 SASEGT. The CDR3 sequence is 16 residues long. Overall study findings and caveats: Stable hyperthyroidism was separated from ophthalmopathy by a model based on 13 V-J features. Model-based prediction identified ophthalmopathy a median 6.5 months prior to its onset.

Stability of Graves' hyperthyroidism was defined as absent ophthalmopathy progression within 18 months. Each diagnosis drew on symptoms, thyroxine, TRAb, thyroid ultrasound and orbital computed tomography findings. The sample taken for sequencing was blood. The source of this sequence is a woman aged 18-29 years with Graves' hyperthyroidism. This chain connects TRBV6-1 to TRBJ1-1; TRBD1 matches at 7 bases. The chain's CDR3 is CASRLGQRSMNTEAFF. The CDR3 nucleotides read TGTGCCAGCAGACTGGGACAGCGAAGCATGAACACTGAAGCTTTCTTT.